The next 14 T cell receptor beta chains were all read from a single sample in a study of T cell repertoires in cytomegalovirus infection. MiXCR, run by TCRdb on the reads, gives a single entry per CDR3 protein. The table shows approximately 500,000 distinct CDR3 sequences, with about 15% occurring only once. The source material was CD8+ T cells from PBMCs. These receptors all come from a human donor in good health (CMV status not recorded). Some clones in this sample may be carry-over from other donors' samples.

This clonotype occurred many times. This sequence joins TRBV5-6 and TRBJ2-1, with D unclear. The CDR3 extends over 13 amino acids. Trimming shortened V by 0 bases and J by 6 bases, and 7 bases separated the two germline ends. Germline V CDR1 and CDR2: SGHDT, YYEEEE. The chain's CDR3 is CASSLGATNEQFF. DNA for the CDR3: TGTGCCAGCAGCTTGGGAGCGACCAATGAGCAGTTCTTC.

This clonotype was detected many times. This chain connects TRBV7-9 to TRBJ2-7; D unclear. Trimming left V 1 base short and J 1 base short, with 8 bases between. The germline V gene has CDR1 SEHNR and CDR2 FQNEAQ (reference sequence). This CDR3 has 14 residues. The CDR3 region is CASSLVSASYEQYF. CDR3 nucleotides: TGTGCCAGCAGCTTAGTCTCAGCTTCCTACGAGCAGTACTTC. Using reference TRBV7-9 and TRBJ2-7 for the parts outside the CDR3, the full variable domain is DTGVSQNPRHKITKRGQNVTFRCDPISEHNRLYWYRQTLGQGPEFLTYFQNEAQLEKSRLLSDRFSAERPKGSFSTLEIQRTEQGDSAMYLCASSLVSASYEQYFGPGTRLTVT.

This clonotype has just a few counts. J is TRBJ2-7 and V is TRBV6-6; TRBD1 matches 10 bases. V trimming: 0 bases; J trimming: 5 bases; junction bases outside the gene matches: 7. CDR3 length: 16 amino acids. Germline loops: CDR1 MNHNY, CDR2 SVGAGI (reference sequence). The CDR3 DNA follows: TGTGCCAGCAGTTACTCGCCGGACAGGGGGTTGGACGAGCAGTACTTC. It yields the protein CASSYSPDRGLDEQYF.

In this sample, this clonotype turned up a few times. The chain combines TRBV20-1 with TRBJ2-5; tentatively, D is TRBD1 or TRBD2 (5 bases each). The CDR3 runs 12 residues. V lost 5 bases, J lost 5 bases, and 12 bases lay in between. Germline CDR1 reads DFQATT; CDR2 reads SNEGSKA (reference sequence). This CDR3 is CSAPRDGETQYF. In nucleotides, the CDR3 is TGCAGTGCTCCCCGGGACGGTGAGACCCAGTACTTC.

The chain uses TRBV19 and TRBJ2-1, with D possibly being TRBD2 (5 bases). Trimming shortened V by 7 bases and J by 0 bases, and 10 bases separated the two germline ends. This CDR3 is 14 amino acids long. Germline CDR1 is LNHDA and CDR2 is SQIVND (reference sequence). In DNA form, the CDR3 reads TGTGCCAGTAAAGGCGGAGGCTCCTACAATGAGCAGTTCTTC. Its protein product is CASKGGGSYNEQFF.

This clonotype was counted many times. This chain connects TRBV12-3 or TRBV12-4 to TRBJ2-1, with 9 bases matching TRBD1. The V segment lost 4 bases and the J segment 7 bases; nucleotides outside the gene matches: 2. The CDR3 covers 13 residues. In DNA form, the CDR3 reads TGTGCCAGCAGTTGGGACAGGGCTAATGAGCAGTTCTTC. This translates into CASSWDRANEQFF.

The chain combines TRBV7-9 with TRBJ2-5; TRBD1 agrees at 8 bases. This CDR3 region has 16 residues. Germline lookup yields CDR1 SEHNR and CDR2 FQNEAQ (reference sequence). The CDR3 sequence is CRSQSGTGENKETQYF. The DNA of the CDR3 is TGTAGGTCGCAGTCAGGGACAGGAGAAAATAAAGAGACCCAGTACTTC.

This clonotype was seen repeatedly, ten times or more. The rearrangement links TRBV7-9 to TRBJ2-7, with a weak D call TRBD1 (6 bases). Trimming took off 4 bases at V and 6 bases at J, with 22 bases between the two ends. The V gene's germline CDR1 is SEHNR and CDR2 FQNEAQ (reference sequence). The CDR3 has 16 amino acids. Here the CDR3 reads CASSSTRQEVWSEQYF. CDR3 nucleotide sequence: TGTGCCAGCAGCTCCACTCGACAGGAAGTCTGGTCCGAGCAGTACTTC.

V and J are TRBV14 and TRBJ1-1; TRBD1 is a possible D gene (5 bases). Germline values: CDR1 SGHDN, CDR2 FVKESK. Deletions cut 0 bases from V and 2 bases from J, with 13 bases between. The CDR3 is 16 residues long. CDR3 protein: CASSQDSAGPNTEAFF. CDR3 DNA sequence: TGTGCCAGCAGCCAAGATTCGGCAGGGCCTAACACTGAAGCTTTCTTT.

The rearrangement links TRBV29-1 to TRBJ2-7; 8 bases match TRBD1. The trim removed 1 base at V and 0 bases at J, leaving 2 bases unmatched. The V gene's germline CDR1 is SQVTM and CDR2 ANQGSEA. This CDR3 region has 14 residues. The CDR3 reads CSVEGTGSSYEQYF. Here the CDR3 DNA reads TGCAGCGTTGAAGGGACAGGGAGCTCCTACGAGCAGTACTTC.

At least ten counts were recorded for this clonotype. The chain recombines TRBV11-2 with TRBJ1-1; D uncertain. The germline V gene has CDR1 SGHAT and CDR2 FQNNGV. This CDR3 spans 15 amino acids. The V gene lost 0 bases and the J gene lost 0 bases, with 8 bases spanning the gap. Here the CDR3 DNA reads TGTGCCAGCAGCTTAGAGGGTTTTATGAACACTGAAGCTTTCTTT. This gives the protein CASSLEGFMNTEAFF.

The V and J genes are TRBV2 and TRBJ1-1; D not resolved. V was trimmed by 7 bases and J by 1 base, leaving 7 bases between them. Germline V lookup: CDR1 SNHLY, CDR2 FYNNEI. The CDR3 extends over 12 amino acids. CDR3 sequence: CASNIENTEAFF. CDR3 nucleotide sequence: TGTGCCAGCAATATCGAGAACACTGAAGCTTTCTTT.

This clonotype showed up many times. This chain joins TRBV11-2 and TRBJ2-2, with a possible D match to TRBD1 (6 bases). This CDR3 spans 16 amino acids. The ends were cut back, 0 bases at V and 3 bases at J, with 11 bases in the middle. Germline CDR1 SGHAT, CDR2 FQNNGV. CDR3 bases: TGTGCCAGCAGCTTAGATCGACCAGGGGACACCGGGGAGCTGTTTTTT. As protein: CASSLDRPGDTGELFF.

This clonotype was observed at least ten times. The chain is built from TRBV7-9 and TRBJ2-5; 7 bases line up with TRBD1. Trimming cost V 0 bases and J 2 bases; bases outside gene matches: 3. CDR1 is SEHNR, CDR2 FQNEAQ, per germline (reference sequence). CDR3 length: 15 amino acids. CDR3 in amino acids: CASSLAGRGQETQYF. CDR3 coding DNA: TGTGCCAGCAGCTTAGCGGGCAGGGGGCAAGAGACCCAGTACTTC.